The rows below give T cell receptor beta chains drawn from one sample of a study of blood T cell repertoires in COVID-19. Measured with immunoSEQ multiplex PCR; TCRdb has only the in-frame clones, and not every one. This table holds some 200,000 clones, more than 80% found once. The source material was peripheral blood. The receptors originated from a woman over 75 with COVID-19, enrolled during active disease. Both conserved end residues are trimmed from each CDR3. Fields, in order: CDR3 protein, J gene, V gene.

CDR3aa: ASSLGQQETQY; j_gene: TRBJ2-5; v_gene: TRBV12-3/TRBV12-4
CDR3aa: ASSQRDSGNTIY; j_gene: TRBJ1-3; v_gene: TRBV3-1/TRBV3-2
CDR3aa: ASSLDEWVLQRDSNYGYT; j_gene: TRBJ1-2; v_gene: TRBV11-2
CDR3aa: ASSPTGGLRDTEAF; j_gene: TRBJ1-1; v_gene: TRBV5-1
CDR3aa: ASSPGLAENEQF; j_gene: TRBJ2-1; v_gene: TRBV19
CDR3aa: ATSDLRGGNSNEQF; j_gene: TRBJ2-1; v_gene: TRBV24-1
CDR3aa: ASSSGTPGETQY; j_gene: TRBJ2-5; v_gene: TRBV5-1
CDR3aa: ATSRPYAIRQGYGYT; j_gene: TRBJ1-2; v_gene: TRBV15
CDR3aa: SVSYSPETQY; j_gene: TRBJ2-5; v_gene: TRBV29-1
CDR3aa: ASSLVGNTIY; j_gene: TRBJ1-3; v_gene: TRBV14
CDR3aa: ASSFGIKDTHYNEQF; j_gene: TRBJ2-1; v_gene: TRBV28
CDR3aa: ASSSGQGHYEQY; j_gene: TRBJ2-7; v_gene: TRBV7-2
CDR3aa: ASSLGTSGYNEQF; j_gene: TRBJ2-1; v_gene: TRBV3-1/TRBV3-2
CDR3aa: ASSLATGPLTEAF; j_gene: TRBJ1-1; v_gene: TRBV5-6
CDR3aa: ASSPLSGDTDTQY; j_gene: TRBJ2-3; v_gene: TRBV7-8
CDR3aa: ASSRGLGGDYT; j_gene: TRBJ1-2; v_gene: TRBV6-6
CDR3aa: ASSTSGFGNEQF; j_gene: TRBJ2-1; v_gene: TRBV7-2
CDR3aa: ASSLDRANSPLH; j_gene: TRBJ1-6; v_gene: TRBV5-6
CDR3aa: ASSLSDGIGDTQY; j_gene: TRBJ2-3; v_gene: TRBV27
CDR3aa: ASSLGGQGSHGYT; j_gene: TRBJ1-2; v_gene: TRBV5-1
CDR3aa: ASSAGTANTEAF; j_gene: TRBJ1-1; v_gene: TRBV9
CDR3aa: ASSRGSYEQY; j_gene: TRBJ2-7; v_gene: TRBV7-9
CDR3aa: ASSFDRSNEKLF; j_gene: TRBJ1-4; v_gene: TRBV7-2
CDR3aa: ASSSGRYNEQF; j_gene: TRBJ2-1; v_gene: TRBV12-3/TRBV12-4
CDR3aa: ASSFLQGQGQPQH; j_gene: TRBJ1-5; v_gene: TRBV28
CDR3aa: ASSLGWGPHDGYT; j_gene: TRBJ1-2; v_gene: TRBV7-2
CDR3aa: ASSQDSGLRADTQY; j_gene: TRBJ2-3; v_gene: TRBV3-1/TRBV3-2
CDR3aa: ASSLAPNAETQY; j_gene: TRBJ2-5; v_gene: TRBV5-6
CDR3aa: ASSSSRRGIHSPLH; j_gene: TRBJ1-6; v_gene: TRBV6-6